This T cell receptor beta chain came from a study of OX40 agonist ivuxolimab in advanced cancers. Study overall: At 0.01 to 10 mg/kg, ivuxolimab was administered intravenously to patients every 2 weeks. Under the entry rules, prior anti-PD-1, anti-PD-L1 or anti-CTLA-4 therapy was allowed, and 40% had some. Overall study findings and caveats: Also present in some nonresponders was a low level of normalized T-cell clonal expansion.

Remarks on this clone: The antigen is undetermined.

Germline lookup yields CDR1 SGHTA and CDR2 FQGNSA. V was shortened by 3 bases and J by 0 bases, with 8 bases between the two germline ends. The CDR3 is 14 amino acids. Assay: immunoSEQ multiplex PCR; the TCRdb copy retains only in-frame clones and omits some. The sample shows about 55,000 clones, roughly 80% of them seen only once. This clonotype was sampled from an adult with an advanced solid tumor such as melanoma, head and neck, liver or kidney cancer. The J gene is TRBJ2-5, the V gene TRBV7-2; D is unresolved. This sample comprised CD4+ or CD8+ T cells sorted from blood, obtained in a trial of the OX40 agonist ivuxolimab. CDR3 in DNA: TGTGCCAGCAGCTTGATGGGGAACCAAGAGACCCAGTACTTC. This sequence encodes CASSLMGNQETQYF.